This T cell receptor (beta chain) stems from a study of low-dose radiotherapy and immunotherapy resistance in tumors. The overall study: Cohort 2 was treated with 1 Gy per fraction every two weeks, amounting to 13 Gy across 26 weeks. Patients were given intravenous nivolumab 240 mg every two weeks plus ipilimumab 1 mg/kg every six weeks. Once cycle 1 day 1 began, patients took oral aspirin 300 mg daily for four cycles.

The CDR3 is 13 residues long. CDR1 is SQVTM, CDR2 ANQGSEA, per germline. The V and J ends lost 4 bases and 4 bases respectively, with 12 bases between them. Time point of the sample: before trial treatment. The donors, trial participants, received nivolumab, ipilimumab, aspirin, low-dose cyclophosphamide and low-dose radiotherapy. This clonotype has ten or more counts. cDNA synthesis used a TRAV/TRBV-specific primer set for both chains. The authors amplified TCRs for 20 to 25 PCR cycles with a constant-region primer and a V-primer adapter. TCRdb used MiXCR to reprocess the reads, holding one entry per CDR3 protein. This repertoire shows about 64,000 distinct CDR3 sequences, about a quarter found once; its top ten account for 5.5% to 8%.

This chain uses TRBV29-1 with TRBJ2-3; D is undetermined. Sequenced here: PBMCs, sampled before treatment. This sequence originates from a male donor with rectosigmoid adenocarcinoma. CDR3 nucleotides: TGCAGCGTTGTGGTATCCGAGGCAGATACGCAGTATTTT. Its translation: CSVVVSEADTQYF.